What follows are 8 T cell receptor beta chains derived from one specimen sequenced in a study of T cells in tumors after PD-1 blockade. The data were produced by immunoSEQ multiplex PCR, yet TCRdb's version contains in-frame clones alone and is incomplete. The data contain around 45,000 clones, under 85% of them singletons. This material consisted of PBMCs, taken before anti-PD-1 therapy. These receptors were obtained from a human donor with advanced basal cell or squamous cell carcinoma (not recorded which).

The chain recombines TRBV2 with TRBJ2-1, with 10 bases that match TRBD2. V trimming: 7 bases; J trimming: 3 bases; junction bases outside the gene matches: 3. CDR3 length: 14 amino acids. Per the germline V gene, CDR1 is SNHLY and CDR2 is FYNNEI. CDR3 loop: CASKWTSGYNEQFF. The CDR3 DNA reads as TGTGCCAGCAAGTGGACTAGCGGCTACAATGAGCAGTTCTTC.

Only a few counts were recorded for this clone. J is TRBJ1-2 and V is TRBV5-4; D remains ambiguous. The ends were cut back, 1 base at V and 2 bases at J, with 12 bases in the middle. CDR1 is SGHNT and CDR2 is YYREEE in the germline V gene (reference sequence). The CDR3 is 15 residues long. CDR3 DNA sequence: TGTGCCAGCAGCTTGTGGCAGGCCCCCAACTATGGCTACACCTTC. This translates into CASSLWQAPNYGYTF. Full variable domain (remainder filled in from reference TRBV5-4 and TRBJ1-2): ETGVTQSPTHLIKTRGQQVTLRCSSQSGHNTVSWYQQALGQGPQFIFQYYREEENGRGNFPPRFSGLQFPNYSSELNVNALELDDSALYLCASSLWQAPNYGYTFGSGTRLTVV.

This chain connects TRBV6-1 to TRBJ1-4; D uncertain. The germline V gene has CDR1 MNHNS and CDR2 SASEGT. CDR3 size: 15 residues. Trimming removed 2 bases at V and 0 bases at J, with 7 bases between. As DNA, the CDR3 is TGTGCCAGCAGTGAATCCTGGGCAACTAATGAAAAACTGTTTTTT. This codes for CASSESWATNEKLFF.

CDR3 bases: TGTGCCAGCAGTGCAGGAGTAAATCAGCCCCAGCATTTT. Translation: CASSAGVNQPQHF. The J gene is TRBJ1-5, the V gene TRBV28; D gene ambiguous. Germline V gives CDR1 MDHEN, CDR2 SYDVKM. CDR3 size: 13 residues. Trimming shortened V by 5 bases and J by 4 bases, and 9 bases separated the two germline ends.

This chain uses TRBV6-1 with TRBJ2-3, with a tentative D call TRBD2 (5 bases). Trimming left V 2 bases short and J 2 bases short, with 14 bases between. This CDR3 has 16 amino acids. Looked up from germline, CDR1 is MNHNS and CDR2 is SASEGT. The CDR3: CASSEKFGSNTDTQYF. As DNA, the CDR3 is TGTGCCAGCAGTGAAAAATTTGGGAGCAACACAGATACGCAGTATTTT.

This clone has just a few counts. The V and J genes are TRBV6-5 and TRBJ2-7; D is unresolved. Per the germline V gene, CDR1 is MNHEY and CDR2 is SVGAGI. V was clipped by 6 bases and J by 0 bases, with 12 bases between them. This CDR3 is 14 amino acids long. CDR3 loop: CASSPLASSYEQYF. For the CDR3, the DNA is TGTGCCAGCAGCCCCCTCGCGAGCTCCTACGAGCAGTACTTC.

The sample holds one count of this clone. This rearrangement joins TRBV2 to TRBJ1-1, with D possibly being TRBD1 (5 bases). The germline gives CDR1 SNHLY, CDR2 FYNNEI. Trimming stripped 0 bases from V and 7 bases from J, with 12 bases between. This CDR3 contains 14 residues. CDR3 loop: CASSEAGGESEAFF. In nucleotides, the CDR3 is TGTGCCAGCAGTGAAGCGGGGGGGGAGAGTGAAGCTTTCTTT.

This clone turned up a few times. Compared with germline, one end of the junction differs, possibly owing to a read error. The rearrangement uses TRBV10-1 and TRBJ2-7; D not certain. From germline, CDR1 is WNHNN and CDR2 SYGVQD (reference sequence). The CDR3 contains 14 residues. CDR3 sequence reads: CASSESSRTDRLIF. CDR3 DNA sequence: TGCGCCAGCAGTGAGTCGTCTAGAACTGACCGCCTGATCTTC.